The clone carrying this TCR beta chain was detected a few times. Its antigen is undetermined. Germline V gene data show CDR1 as MNHEY and CDR2 as SVGAGI. The CDR3 length is 14 residues. V lost 2 bases and J 8 bases, leaving 15 bases between the germline ends. The source of the sample is a study of T-cell memory formation after mild COVID-19. Study in general: Most TCR clusters belonged to a single donor.

TCRalpha and TCRbeta libraries used 5'RACE with constant-segment primers and UMIs. TCRdb reprocessed the 5' RACE reads with MiXCR, giving one entry per CDR3 protein. The sample carries 110,000 or so distinct CDR3 sequences, 22% recorded once. Study-wide results and caveats: CD4/CD8 balance characterized clones contracting day 15 to 85, and CD4+ skew characterized later expanders. Contracting CD4+ clones sat mainly in CM and EM; CD8+ in EMRA.

The sequencing sample was made of PBMCs or a T cell subset sorted from them (not recorded which). The TCR comes from a man aged 18-30 years who had mild COVID-19 (a few samples of this study predate the infection). Cell type and time point are not known. The chain joins TRBV6-5 to TRBJ1-2, with a possible D match to TRBD1 (6 bases). In DNA, the CDR3 is TGTGCCAGCAGTTACGGGGGGCAGGCGGAGGGCTACACCTTC. Translating it yields CASSYGGQAEGYTF.